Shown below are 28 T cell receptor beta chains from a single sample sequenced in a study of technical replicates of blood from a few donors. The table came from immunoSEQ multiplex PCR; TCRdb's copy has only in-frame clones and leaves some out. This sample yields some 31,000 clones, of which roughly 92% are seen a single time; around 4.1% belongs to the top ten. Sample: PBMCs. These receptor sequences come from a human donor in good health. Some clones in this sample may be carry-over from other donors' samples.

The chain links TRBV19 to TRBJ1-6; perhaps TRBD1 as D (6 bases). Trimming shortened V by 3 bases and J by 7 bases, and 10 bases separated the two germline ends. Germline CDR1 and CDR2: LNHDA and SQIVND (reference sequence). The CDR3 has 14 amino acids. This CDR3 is CASSMTGQNSPLHF. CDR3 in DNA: TGTGCCAGTAGTATGACAGGACAGAATTCACCCCTCCACTTT.

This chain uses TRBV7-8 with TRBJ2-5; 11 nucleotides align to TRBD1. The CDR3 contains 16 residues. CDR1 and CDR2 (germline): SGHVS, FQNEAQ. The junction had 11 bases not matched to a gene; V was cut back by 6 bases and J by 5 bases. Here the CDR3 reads CASRYTRTGGAETQYF. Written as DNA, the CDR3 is TGTGCCAGCAGGTATACGCGGACAGGGGGCGCGGAGACCCAGTACTTC.

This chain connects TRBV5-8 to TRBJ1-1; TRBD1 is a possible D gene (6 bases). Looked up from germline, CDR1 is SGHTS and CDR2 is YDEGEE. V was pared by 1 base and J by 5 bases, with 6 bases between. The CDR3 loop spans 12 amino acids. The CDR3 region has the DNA TGTGCCAGCAGCTTGAGGGGGACTGAAGCTTTCTTT. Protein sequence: CASSLRGTEAFF.

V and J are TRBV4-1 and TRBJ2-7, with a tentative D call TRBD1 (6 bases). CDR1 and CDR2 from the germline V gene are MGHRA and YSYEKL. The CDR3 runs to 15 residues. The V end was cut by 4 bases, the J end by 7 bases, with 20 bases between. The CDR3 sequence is CASSPGLLQGREQYF. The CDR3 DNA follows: TGCGCCAGCAGCCCGGGCCTTTTACAGGGAAGGGAGCAGTACTTC.

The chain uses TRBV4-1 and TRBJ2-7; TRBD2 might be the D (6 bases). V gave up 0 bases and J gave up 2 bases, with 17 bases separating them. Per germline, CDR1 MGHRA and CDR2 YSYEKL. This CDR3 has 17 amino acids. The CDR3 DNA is TGCGCCAGCAGCCAAGATCGGGAGAGGTCCCCCCCCTACGAGCAGTACTTC. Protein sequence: CASSQDRERSPPYEQYF.

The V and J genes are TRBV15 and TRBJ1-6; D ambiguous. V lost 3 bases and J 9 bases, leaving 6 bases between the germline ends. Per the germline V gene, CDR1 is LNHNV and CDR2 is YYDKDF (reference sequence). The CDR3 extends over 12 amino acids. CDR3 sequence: CATSSLASPLHF. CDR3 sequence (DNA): TGTGCCACCAGCAGCTTGGCTTCACCCCTCCACTTT.

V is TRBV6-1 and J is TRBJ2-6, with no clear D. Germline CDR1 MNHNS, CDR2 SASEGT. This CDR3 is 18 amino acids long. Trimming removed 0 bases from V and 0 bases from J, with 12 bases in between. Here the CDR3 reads CASSEAHQVYSGANVLTF. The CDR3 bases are TGTGCCAGCAGTGAAGCCCACCAAGTCTACTCTGGGGCCAACGTCCTGACTTTC.

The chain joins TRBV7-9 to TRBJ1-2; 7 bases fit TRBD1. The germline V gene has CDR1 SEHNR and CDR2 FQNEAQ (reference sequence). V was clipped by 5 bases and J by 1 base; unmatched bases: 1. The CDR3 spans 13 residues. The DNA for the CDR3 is TGTGCCAGCAGCCAGGGGGGTAACTATGGCTACACCTTC. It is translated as CASSQGGNYGYTF.

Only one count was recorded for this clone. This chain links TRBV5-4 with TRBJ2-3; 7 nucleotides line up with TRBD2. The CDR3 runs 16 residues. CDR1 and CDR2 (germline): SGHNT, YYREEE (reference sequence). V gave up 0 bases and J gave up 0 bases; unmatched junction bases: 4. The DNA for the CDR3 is TGTGCCAGCAGCTTGGGCAGCGGGGCCAGCACAGATACGCAGTATTTT. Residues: CASSLGSGASTDTQYF.

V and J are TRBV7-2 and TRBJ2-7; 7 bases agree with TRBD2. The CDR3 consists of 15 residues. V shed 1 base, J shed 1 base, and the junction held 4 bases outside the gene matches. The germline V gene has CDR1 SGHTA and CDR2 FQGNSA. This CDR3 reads CASSLGSSGSYEQYF. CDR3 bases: TGTGCCAGCAGCTTAGGGTCTAGCGGTTCCTACGAGCAGTACTTC.

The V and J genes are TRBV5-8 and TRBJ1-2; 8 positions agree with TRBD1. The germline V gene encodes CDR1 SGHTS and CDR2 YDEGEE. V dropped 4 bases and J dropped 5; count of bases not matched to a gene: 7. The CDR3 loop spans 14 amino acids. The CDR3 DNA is TGTGCCAGCAGCCCGAGACAGGGGCGGTATGGCTACACCTTC. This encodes CASSPRQGRYGYTF.

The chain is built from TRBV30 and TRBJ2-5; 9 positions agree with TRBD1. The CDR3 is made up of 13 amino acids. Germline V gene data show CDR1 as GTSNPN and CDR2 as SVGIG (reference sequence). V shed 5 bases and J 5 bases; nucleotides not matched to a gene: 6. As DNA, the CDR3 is TGTGCCTGGTCGACAGGGGGTCTGGAGACCCAGTACTTC. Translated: CAWSTGGLETQYF.

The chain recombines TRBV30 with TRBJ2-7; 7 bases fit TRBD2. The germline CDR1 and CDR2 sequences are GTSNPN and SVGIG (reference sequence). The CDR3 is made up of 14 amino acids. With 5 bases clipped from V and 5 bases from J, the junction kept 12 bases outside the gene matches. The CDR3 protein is CAWAPGLLPHEQYF. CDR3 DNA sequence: TGTGCCTGGGCCCCGGGACTACTACCCCACGAGCAGTACTTC. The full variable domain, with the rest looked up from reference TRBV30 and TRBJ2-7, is SQTIHQWPATLVQPVGSPLSLECTVEGTSNPNLYWYRQAAGRGLQLLFYSVGIGQISSEVPQNLSASRPQDRQFILSSKKLLLSDSGFYLCAWAPGLLPHEQYFGPGTRLTVT.

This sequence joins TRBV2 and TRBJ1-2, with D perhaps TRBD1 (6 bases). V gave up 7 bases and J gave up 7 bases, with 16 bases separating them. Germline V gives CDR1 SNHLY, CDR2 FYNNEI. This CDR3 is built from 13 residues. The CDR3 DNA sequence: TGTGCCAGCAATGCACATCAGGGGATTGGCTACACCTTC. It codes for CASNAHQGIGYTF.

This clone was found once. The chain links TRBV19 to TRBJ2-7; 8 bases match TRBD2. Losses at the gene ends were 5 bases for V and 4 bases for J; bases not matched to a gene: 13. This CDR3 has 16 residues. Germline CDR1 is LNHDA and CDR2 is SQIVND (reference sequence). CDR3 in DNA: TGTGCCAGTAGTGACAAAGCGGGAGCAGGCGGGTACGAGCAGTACTTC. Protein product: CASSDKAGAGGYEQYF.

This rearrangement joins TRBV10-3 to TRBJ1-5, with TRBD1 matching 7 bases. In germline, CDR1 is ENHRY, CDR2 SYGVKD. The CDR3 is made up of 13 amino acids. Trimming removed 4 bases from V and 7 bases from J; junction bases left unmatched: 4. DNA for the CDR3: TGTGCCATCAGTGCAGGGGGGTCGCAGCCCCAGCATTTT. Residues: CAISAGGSQPQHF.

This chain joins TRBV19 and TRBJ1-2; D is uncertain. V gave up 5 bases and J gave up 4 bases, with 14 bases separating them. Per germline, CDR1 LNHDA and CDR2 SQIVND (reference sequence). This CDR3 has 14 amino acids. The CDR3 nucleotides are TGTGCCAGTAGTCCCCCCGGAGGCAGCTATGGCTACACCTTC. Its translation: CASSPPGGSYGYTF.

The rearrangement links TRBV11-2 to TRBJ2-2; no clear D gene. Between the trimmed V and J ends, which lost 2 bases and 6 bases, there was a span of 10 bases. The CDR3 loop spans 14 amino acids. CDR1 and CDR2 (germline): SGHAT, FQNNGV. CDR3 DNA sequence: TGTGCCAGCAGCTTATTGGGCGTCGCCGGGGAGCTGTTTTTT. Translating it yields CASSLLGVAGELFF.

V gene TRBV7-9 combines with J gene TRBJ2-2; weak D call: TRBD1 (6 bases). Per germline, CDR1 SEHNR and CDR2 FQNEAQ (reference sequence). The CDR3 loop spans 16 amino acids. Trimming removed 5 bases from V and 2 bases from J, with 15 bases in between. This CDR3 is CASSLTRGGNTGELFF. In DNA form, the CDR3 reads TGTGCCAGCAGCCTTACCAGAGGGGGTAACACCGGGGAGCTGTTTTTT.

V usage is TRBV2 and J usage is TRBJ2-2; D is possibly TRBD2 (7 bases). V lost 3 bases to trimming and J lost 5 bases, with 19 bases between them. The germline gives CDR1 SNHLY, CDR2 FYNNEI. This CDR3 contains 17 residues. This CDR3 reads CASSDSPERDITGELFF. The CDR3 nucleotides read TGTGCCAGCAGTGACAGTCCGGAGCGGGACATAACCGGGGAGCTGTTTTTT. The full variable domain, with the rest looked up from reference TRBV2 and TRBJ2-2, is EPEVTQTPSHQVTQMGQEVILRCVPISNHLYFYWYRQILGQKVEFLVSFYNNEISEKSEIFDDQFSVERPDGSNFTLKIRSTKLEDSAMYFCASSDSPERDITGELFFGEGSRLTVL.

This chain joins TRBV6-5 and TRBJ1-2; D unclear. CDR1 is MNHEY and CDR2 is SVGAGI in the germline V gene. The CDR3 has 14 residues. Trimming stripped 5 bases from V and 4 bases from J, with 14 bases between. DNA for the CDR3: TGTGCCAGCAGTCGGGAGGGAGGTTTCTATGGCTACACCTTC. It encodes CASSREGGFYGYTF.

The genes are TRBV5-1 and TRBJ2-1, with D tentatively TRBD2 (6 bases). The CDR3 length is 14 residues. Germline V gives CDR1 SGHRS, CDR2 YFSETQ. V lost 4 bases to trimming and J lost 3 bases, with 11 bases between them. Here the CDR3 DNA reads TGCGCCAGCAGCCTCCTGACTAGCTACAATGAGCAGTTCTTC. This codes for CASSLLTSYNEQFF.

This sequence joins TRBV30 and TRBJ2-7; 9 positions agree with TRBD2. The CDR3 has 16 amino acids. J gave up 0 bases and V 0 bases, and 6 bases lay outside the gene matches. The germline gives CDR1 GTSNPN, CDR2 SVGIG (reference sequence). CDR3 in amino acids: CAWSVIGSGSSYEQYF. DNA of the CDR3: TGTGCCTGGAGTGTAATCGGTAGCGGGAGCTCCTACGAGCAGTACTTC.

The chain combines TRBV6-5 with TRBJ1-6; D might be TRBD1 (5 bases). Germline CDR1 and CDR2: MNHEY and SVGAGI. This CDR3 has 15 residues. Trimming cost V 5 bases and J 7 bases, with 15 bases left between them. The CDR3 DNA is TGTGCCAGCAGTGCATGGGGGGGAGAGAATTCACCCCTCCACTTT. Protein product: CASSAWGGENSPLHF.

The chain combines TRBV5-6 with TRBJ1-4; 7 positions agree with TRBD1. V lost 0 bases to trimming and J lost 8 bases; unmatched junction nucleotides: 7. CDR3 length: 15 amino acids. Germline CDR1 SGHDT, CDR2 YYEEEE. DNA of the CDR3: TGTGCCAGCAGCTTGGAGGAGGGCAGGGGGGAAAAACTGTTTTTT. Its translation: CASSLEEGRGEKLFF.

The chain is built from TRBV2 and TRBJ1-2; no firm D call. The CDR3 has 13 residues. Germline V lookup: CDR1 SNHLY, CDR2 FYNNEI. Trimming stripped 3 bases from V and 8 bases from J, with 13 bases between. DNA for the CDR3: TGTGCCAGCAGTGATTCGGCGGCGGGGGGCTACACCTTC. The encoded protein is CASSDSAAGGYTF.

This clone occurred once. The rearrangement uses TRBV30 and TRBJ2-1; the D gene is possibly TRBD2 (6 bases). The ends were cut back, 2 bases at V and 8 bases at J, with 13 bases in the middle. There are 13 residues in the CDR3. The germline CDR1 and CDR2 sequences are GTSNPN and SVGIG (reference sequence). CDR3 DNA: TGTGCCTGGAGTACAACGGGAGTCTATGAGCAGTTCTTC. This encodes CAWSTTGVYEQFF.

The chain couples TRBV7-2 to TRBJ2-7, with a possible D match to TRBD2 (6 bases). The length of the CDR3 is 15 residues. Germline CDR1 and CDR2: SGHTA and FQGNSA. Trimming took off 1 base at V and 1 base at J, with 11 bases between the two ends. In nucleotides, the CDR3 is TGTGCCAGCAGCTTAGGGGGACTTCTATCCTACGAGCAGTACTTC. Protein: CASSLGGLLSYEQYF.